The TCR beta chain described here comes from a study of T-cell reconstitution after alpha-beta-depleted transplantation in children. The length of the CDR3 is 15 residues. Germline lookup yields CDR1 ENHRY and CDR2 SYGVKD. V was trimmed by 0 bases and J by 0 bases, leaving 9 bases between them. Unique molecular identifiers were incorporated when the TCRbeta library was constructed. TCRdb processed the PCR reads anew with MiXCR; each CDR3 protein has one entry. The sample lists under 750,000 distinct CDR3 sequences, roughly 24% seen once, with around 14% in the top ten. The chain employs TRBV10-3 and TRBJ2-7; D is ambiguous. Sequenced material: PBMCs, mostly from graft donor cells, taken 360 days after TCRalphabeta/CD19-depleted stem cell transplant. This TCR was sampled from a boy under two years old who had a stem cell transplant for acute myeloid leukemia, so the T cells may come from the graft donor. The CDR3 protein is CAISESGLSSYEQYF. CDR3 nucleotides: TGTGCCATCAGTGAGTCGGGATTAAGCTCCTACGAGCAGTACTTC.